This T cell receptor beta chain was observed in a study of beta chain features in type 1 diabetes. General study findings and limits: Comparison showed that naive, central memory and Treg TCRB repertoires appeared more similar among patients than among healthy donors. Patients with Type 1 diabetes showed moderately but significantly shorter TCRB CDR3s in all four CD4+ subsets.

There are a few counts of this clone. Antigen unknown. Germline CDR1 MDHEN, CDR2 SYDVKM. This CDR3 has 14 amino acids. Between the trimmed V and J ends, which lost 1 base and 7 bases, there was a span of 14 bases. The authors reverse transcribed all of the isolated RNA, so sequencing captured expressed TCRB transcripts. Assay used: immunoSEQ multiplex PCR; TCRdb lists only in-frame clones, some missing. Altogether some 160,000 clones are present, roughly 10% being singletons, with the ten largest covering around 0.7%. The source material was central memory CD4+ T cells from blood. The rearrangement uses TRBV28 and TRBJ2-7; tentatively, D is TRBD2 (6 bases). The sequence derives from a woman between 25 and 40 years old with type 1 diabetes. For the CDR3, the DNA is TGTGCCAGCAGTTTATCGGCAGGGAGGTGGGAGCAGTACTTC. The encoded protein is CASSLSAGRWEQYF.